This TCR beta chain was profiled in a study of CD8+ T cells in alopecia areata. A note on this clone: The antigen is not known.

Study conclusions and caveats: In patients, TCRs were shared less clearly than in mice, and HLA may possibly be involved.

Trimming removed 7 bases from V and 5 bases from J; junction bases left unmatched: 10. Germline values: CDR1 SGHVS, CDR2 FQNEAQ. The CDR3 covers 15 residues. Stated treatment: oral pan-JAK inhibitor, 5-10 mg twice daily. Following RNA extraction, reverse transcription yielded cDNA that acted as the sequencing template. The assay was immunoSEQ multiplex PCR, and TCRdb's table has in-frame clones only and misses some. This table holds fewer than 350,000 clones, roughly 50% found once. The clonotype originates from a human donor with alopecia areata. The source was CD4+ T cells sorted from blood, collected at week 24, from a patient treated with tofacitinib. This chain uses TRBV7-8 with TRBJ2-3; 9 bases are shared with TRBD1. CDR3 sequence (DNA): TGTGCCAGCATCCAAGCGGGACAGGGAATAGATACGCAGTATTTT. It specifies CASIQAGQGIDTQYF.